This T cell receptor beta chain was identified during a study of CD8+ T cells in alopecia areata. Regarding treatment: oral pan-JAK inhibitor, 5-10 mg twice daily. Once RNA had been extracted, it was reverse transcribed into cDNA to act as the sequencing template. Data came from immunoSEQ multiplex PCR; TCRdb stores just in-frame clones and leaves some out. The sample lists more than 130,000 clones; approximately 80% were seen once. Overall study results and limits: Links between baseline CD8+ expansion and response need larger treated cohorts. Lesional scalp, especially alopecia totalis/universalis, showed higher clonality than normal scalp. On tofacitinib, scalp clonality and expanded CD8+ clones among top 100 fell significantly. In scalp and blood during tofacitinib, many expanded lesional clones persisted.

Germline loops: CDR1 LGHNT, CDR2 FRNRAP. This CDR3 is built from 20 residues. The junction had 12 bases not matched to a gene; V was cut back by 0 bases and J by 1 base. Points on this clone: The antigen remains unidentified.

Sequences were derived from CD8+ T cells sorted from blood, sampled at week 4, from a patient treated with tofacitinib. The V gene is TRBV12-5, the J gene TRBJ2-6; 7 positions match TRBD1. The receptor was derived from a human donor with alopecia areata. The CDR3 DNA reads as TGTGCTAGTGGTTTGGTATTAAATCCGGGACAGCCATCTGGGGCCAACGTCCTGACTTTC. This codes for CASGLVLNPGQPSGANVLTF.